This passage covers 23 T cell receptor beta chains from one sample sequenced in a study of blood T cell repertoires in COVID-19. The repertoire was sequenced with immunoSEQ multiplex PCR; TCRdb's copy has only in-frame clones and lacks some. The sample carries approximately 350,000 clones, roughly 87% recorded once. Sequencing was done on a sample of PBMCs or T cells enriched from blood (not recorded which). The receptors come from a woman under 40 who had recovered from COVID-19.

The V call is TRBV5-4, the J call TRBJ2-3; D is ambiguous. The CDR3 is 14 residues long. V dropped 0 bases and J dropped 0 bases, with 5 bases sitting between them. The germline CDR1 and CDR2 sequences are SGHNT and YYREEE (reference sequence). The CDR3 DNA is TGTGCCAGCAGCTTGGCCGGTAGCACAGATACGCAGTATTTT. Translation: CASSLAGSTDTQYF.

Of note for this clone: The identical CDR3 is also encoded by other nucleotide sequences in the sample. V is TRBV3-1 (or the pseudogene TRBV3-2) and J is TRBJ1-3; no clear D. The germline gives CDR1 LGHDT, CDR2 YNNKEL (reference sequence). The CDR3 is 12 amino acids. V shed 2 bases and J shed 4 bases, with 3 bases lying between them. DNA of the CDR3: TGTGCCAGCAGCCAACAGGGAAACACCATATATTTT. Amino acids: CASSQQGNTIYF.

The chain couples TRBV5-4 to TRBJ2-5; 9 bases fit TRBD2. The CDR3 has 15 residues. Unmatched junction bases numbered 1, after V lost 0 bases and J lost 1 base. Germline V lookup: CDR1 SGHNT, CDR2 YYREEE (reference sequence). The CDR3 bases are TGTGCCAGCAGCTTGGGCGGGAGGGCCCAAGAGACCCAGTACTTC. This translates into CASSLGGRAQETQYF. Drawing the rest from reference TRBV5-4 and TRBJ2-5, the complete variable domain is ETGVTQSPTHLIKTRGQQVTLRCSSQSGHNTVSWYQQALGQGPQFIFQYYREEENGRGNFPPRFSGLQFPNYSSELNVNALELDDSALYLCASSLGGRAQETQYFGPGTRLLVL.

This rearrangement joins TRBV7-2 to TRBJ1-3, with D perhaps TRBD1 (5 bases). The CDR3 has 14 amino acids. Germline lookup yields CDR1 SGHTA and CDR2 FQGNSA. V gave up 8 bases and J gave up 9 bases, with 20 bases separating them. The CDR3: CASQAGGSSGTIYF. DNA of the CDR3: TGTGCCAGCCAAGCGGGGGGTAGTAGTGGCACCATATATTTT.

The V gene is TRBV7-8, the J gene TRBJ2-1, with 8 bases that match TRBD2. V shed 7 bases, J shed 0 bases, and the junction held 5 bases outside the gene matches. The CDR3 loop spans 15 amino acids. CDR1 is SGHVS, CDR2 FQNEAQ, per germline. CDR3 protein: CASTQSGSSYNEQFF. The CDR3 DNA follows: TGTGCCAGCACCCAGAGCGGGAGCTCCTACAATGAGCAGTTCTTC.

The V gene is TRBV21-1, the J gene TRBJ1-2; TRBD1, the D gene given by the table, was not confirmed from the DNA. TRBV21-1 is described as a pseudogene. This CDR3 has 17 residues. CDR3 DNA sequence: TGTGCCAGCAGCAAAAAGGGGGGACAGGGGGTATTTGATGGCTACACCTTC. This codes for CASSKKGGQGVFDGYTF.

The V and J genes are TRBV2 and TRBJ1-2; perhaps TRBD1 as D (6 bases). V gave up 5 bases and J gave up 2 bases, with 9 bases separating them. The CDR3 has 13 amino acids. In germline, CDR1 is SNHLY, CDR2 FYNNEI. The CDR3 DNA reads as TGTGCCAGCAGTACCCAGGGGAACTATGGCTACACCTTC. Translating gives CASSTQGNYGYTF.

The table lists this clone with a few counts. The chain links TRBV28 to TRBJ1-5; TRBD1 is a possible D gene (6 bases). The germline CDR1 and CDR2 sequences are MDHEN and SYDVKM. V lost 5 bases, J lost 6 bases, and 17 bases lay in between. The CDR3 extends over 15 amino acids. The CDR3 spells CASSLPQGSGQPQHF. CDR3 nucleotides: TGTGCCAGCAGTCTTCCACAGGGAAGCGGTCAGCCCCAGCATTTT.

This chain uses TRBV19 with TRBJ1-5; D perhaps matches TRBD1 (5 bases). The CDR3 contains 17 residues. Trimming left V 3 bases short and J 0 bases short, with 15 bases between. CDR1 is LNHDA and CDR2 is SQIVND in the germline V gene (reference sequence). The CDR3 protein is CASSIFPDTYSNQPQHF. DNA for the CDR3: TGTGCCAGTAGTATCTTCCCGGACACTTATAGCAATCAGCCCCAGCATTTT. The full variable domain, in which reference TRBV19 and TRBJ1-5 provide the parts outside the CDR3, is DGGITQSPKYLFRKEGQNVTLSCEQNLNHDAMYWYRQDPGQGLRLIYYSQIVNDFQKGDIAEGYSVSREKKESFPLTVTSAQKNPTAFYLCASSIFPDTYSNQPQHFGDGTRLSIL.

The V gene is TRBV7-9, the J gene TRBJ1-2; 10 nucleotides match TRBD1. This CDR3 is 15 amino acids long. J lost 7 bases, V lost 3 bases, and 8 bases had no gene match. Germline CDR1 SEHNR, CDR2 FQNEAQ (reference sequence). The CDR3 DNA reads TGTGCCAGCAGCTTGACACCGGGACAGGGGTTTGGCTACACCTTC. Protein: CASSLTPGQGFGYTF.

The chain recombines TRBV5-1 with TRBJ2-3; a possible D gene is TRBD1 (6 bases). Germline V gives CDR1 SGHRS, CDR2 YFSETQ. CDR3 length equals 16 residues. The V and J ends lost 0 bases and 4 bases respectively, with 15 bases between them. The chain's CDR3 is CASSLEGVPGADTQYF. The CDR3 nucleotides read TGCGCCAGCAGCTTGGAGGGAGTCCCAGGGGCAGATACGCAGTATTTT. The entire variable domain, with the rest obtained from reference TRBV5-1 and TRBJ2-3, is as follows: KAGVTQTPRYLIKTRGQQVTLSCSPISGHRSVSWYQQTPGQGLQFLFEYFSETQRNKGNFPGRFSGRQFSNSRSEMNVSTLELGDSALYLCASSLEGVPGADTQYFGPGTRLTVL.

V and J are TRBV7-2 and TRBJ2-3; TRBD2 agrees at 13 bases. The ends lost 4 bases at V and 5 bases at J; junction bases unmatched: 6. The CDR3 sequence is 16 residues long. Germline V CDR1 and CDR2: SGHTA, FQGNSA. As DNA, the CDR3 is TGTGCCAGCAGCTCCCAACTAGCGGGGGGGCAAGATACGCAGTATTTT. It codes for CASSSQLAGGQDTQYF.

This clone was counted a few times. The chain couples TRBV6-5 to TRBJ2-3; maybe TRBD1 (5 bases). The CDR3 is 13 amino acids. Germline CDR1 and CDR2: MNHEY and SVGAGI. Trimming left V 6 bases short and J 2 bases short, with 9 bases between. CDR3 DNA sequence: TGTGCCAGCAGGTCACAGGCCACAGATACGCAGTATTTT. Residues: CASRSQATDTQYF.

V usage is TRBV5-1 and J usage is TRBJ2-3; D is possibly TRBD1 (5 bases). The germline V and J ends were trimmed by 4 bases and 2 bases, with 11 bases remaining between them. The CDR3 contains 14 residues. Germline lookup yields CDR1 SGHRS and CDR2 YFSETQ. The CDR3 bases are TGCGCCAGCAGCCCCGACAGTCCCACAGATACGCAGTATTTT. Translation: CASSPDSPTDTQYF.

This rearrangement joins TRBV5-8 to TRBJ2-3; TRBD1 agrees at 7 bases. The trim removed 5 bases at V and 1 base at J, leaving 13 bases unmatched. CDR3 length equals 17 residues. Germline CDR1 reads SGHTS; CDR2 reads YDEGEE. CDR3: CASSSTAGTEGTDTQYF. The CDR3 coding sequence is TGTGCCAGCAGTTCAACCGCCGGGACAGAGGGCACAGATACGCAGTATTTT.

V gene TRBV19 combines with J gene TRBJ1-5, with D possibly being TRBD1 (5 bases). Trimming removed 2 bases at V and 5 bases at J, with 13 bases between. The CDR3 has 15 amino acids. The germline V gene has CDR1 LNHDA and CDR2 SQIVND (reference sequence). CDR3 residues: CASSIFGGGDQPQHF. The CDR3 coding sequence is TGTGCCAGTAGTATATTCGGCGGGGGAGATCAGCCCCAGCATTTT.

This clone was counted a few times. The genes are TRBV2 and TRBJ1-5; D is perhaps TRBD1 (5 bases). Per the germline V gene, CDR1 is SNHLY and CDR2 is FYNNEI. This CDR3 region has 16 residues. V lost 8 bases and J lost 5, with 22 bases in between. CDR3: CASGLRGRGGHQPQHF. DNA of the CDR3: TGTGCCAGCGGCTTGCGGGGGAGGGGTGGGCATCAGCCCCAGCATTTT.

This rearrangement joins TRBV3-1 (or the pseudogene TRBV3-2) to TRBJ2-2, with D uncertain. Germline V gene data show CDR1 as LGHDT and CDR2 as YNNKEL (reference sequence). CDR3 length: 14 residues. The germline V and J ends were trimmed by 0 bases and 2 bases, with 4 bases remaining between them. The CDR3 sequence: CASSQELNTGELFF. CDR3 sequence (DNA): TGTGCCAGCAGCCAAGAGTTAAACACCGGGGAGCTGTTTTTT.

This chain joins TRBV29-1 and TRBJ1-1; 12 nucleotides align to TRBD1. This CDR3 has 11 amino acids. Germline V gene sequence: CDR1 SQVTM, CDR2 ANQGSEA. The J segment lost 10 bases and the V segment lost 4 bases, leaving 1 base of the junction unmatched. This chain's CDR3 is CSVGDRGLAFF. As DNA, the CDR3 is TGCAGCGTTGGGGACAGGGGGCTAGCTTTCTTT.

The chain has TRBV5-4 and TRBJ2-1, with 14 bases matching TRBD2. The germline V gene has CDR1 SGHNT and CDR2 YYREEE (reference sequence). Losses at the gene ends were 4 bases for V and 0 bases for J; bases not matched to a gene: 6. CDR3 length: 18 residues. In DNA form, the CDR3 reads TGTGCCAGCAGCAGCGGGACTAGCGGGGGTTTCTCCTACAATGAGCAGTTCTTC. Amino acid sequence: CASSSGTSGGFSYNEQFF.

The chain couples TRBV4-1 to TRBJ2-1; TRBD2 aligns across 8 bases. V was clipped by 3 bases and J by 2 bases; unmatched bases: 6. In germline, CDR1 is MGHRA, CDR2 YSYEKL. This CDR3 spans 16 amino acids. The CDR3 region is CASSHGLAEPYNEQFF. Here the CDR3 DNA reads TGCGCCAGCAGCCACGGACTAGCCGAACCCTACAATGAGCAGTTCTTC.

Here the CDR3 DNA reads TGTGCCAGCAGGTTCATGTCAACACCCCTCCACTTT. Its protein is CASRFMSTPLHF. The chain couples TRBV2 to TRBJ1-6; D not certain. V shed 6 bases and J shed 11 bases, with 11 bases lying between them. CDR1 SNHLY and CDR2 FYNNEI come from the germline V gene. This CDR3 is built from 12 residues. The whole variable domain, remainder taken from reference TRBV2 and TRBJ1-6, is EPEVTQTPSHQVTQMGQEVILRCVPISNHLYFYWYRQILGQKVEFLVSFYNNEISEKSEIFDDQFSVERPDGSNFTLKIRSTKLEDSAMYFCASRFMSTPLHFGNGTRLTVT.

The chain links TRBV6-1 to TRBJ2-5; TRBD1 matches 7 bases. J was trimmed by 3 bases and V by 3 bases; bases with no gene match: 1. The V gene's germline CDR1 is MNHNS and CDR2 SASEGT. The CDR3 contains 13 residues. The CDR3 DNA sequence: TGTGCCAGCAGTGAGGGACAGAAAGAGACCCAGTACTTC. Translated, it gives CASSEGQKETQYF.